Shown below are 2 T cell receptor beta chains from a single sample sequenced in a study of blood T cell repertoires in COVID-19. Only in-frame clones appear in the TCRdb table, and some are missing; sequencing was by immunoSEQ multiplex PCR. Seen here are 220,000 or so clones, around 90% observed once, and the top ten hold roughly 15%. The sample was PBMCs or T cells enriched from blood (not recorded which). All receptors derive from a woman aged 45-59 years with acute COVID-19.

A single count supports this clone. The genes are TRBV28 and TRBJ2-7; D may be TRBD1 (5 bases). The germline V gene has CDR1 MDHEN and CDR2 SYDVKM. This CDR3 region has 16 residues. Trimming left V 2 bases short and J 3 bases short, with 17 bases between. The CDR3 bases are TGTGCCAGCAGTTTACGAGACAGCCTAGGATACTACGAGCAGTACTTC. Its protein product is CASSLRDSLGYYEQYF.

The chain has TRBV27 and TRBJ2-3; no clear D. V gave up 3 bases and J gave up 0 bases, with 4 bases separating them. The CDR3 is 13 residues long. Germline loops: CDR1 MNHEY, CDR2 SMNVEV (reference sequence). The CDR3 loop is CASSFESTDTQYF. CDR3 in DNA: TGTGCCAGCAGTTTCGAGAGCACAGATACGCAGTATTTT.